Listed below are T cell receptor beta chains from one sample, sequenced in a study of T cells in Graves' hyperthyroidism and ophthalmopathy. TCRdb re-analysed the multiplex PCR reads in MiXCR, keeping a single row per CDR3 protein. Of some 560,000 distinct CDR3 sequences in the sample, around 15% were seen once. The sequenced material came from blood. The source is a woman in her thirties or forties with Graves' hyperthyroidism. Both conserved end residues are part of each CDR3. The D gene is left open where the match is weak. Some rows mark clone size as missing; the rest say once, few, many or name a class of expanded clone.

size,J,V,D,CDR3,DNA
-,TRBJ1-3,TRBV18,-,CASSSQYSGNTIYF,TGTGCCAGCTCATCCCAGTACTCTGGAAACACCATATATTTT
-,TRBJ2-3,TRBV3-1,-,CASSQGRWAGDTQCF,TGTGCCAGCAGCCAAGGGAGGTGGGCCGGAGATACGCAGTGTTTT
-,TRBJ2-3,TRBV11-2,TRBD1,CASSYHPGQSTDTQYF,TGTGCCAGCAGCTATCATCCGGGACAGAGCACAGATACGCAGTATTTT
-,TRBJ2-1,TRBV6-1,TRBD1,CASSSPGQRGHEQFF,TGTGCCAGCAGTTCCCCGGGACAGAGGGGCCATGAGCAGTTCTTC
many,TRBJ1-2,TRBV28,-,CASSPQGNYGYTF,TGTGCCAGCAGTCCCCAGGGGAACTATGGCTACACCTTC
few,TRBJ2-1,TRBV10-3,TRBD2,CAISDRTSGRVTEQFF,TGTGCCATCAGTGATCGGACTAGCGGGAGAGTCACTGAGCAGTTCTTC
-,TRBJ2-1,TRBV4-1,TRBD2,CASSQGLSGRGEQFF,TGCGCCAGCAGCCAAGGTCTGAGCGGGAGGGGTGAGCAGTTCTTC
many,TRBJ2-7,TRBV12-3/TRBV12-4,-,CASSLSRGLSHEQYF,TGTGCCAGCAGTTTGTCGAGAGGCCTTTCGCACGAGCAGTACTTC
-,TRBJ2-3,TRBV15,-,CATSGIASSTDTQYF,TGTGCCACCAGCGGGATAGCATCTAGCACAGATACGCAGTATTTT
-,TRBJ2-1,TRBV6-2/TRBV6-3,-,CAGKTVYSSYNEQFF,TGTGCCGGGAAGACAGTGTATAGCTCCTACAATGAGCAGTTCTTC
-,TRBJ1-2,TRBV29-1,-,CSVEEGANYGYTF,TGCAGCGTTGAAGAGGGGGCGAACTATGGCTACACCTTC
few,TRBJ1-3,TRBV6-1,TRBD1,CASSQTGLGNTIYF,TGTGCCAGCAGCCAGACAGGGCTCGGAAACACCATATATTTT
-,TRBJ2-3,TRBV5-1,TRBD1,CASSSGQPMNTQYF,TGCGCCAGCAGCTCGGGACAGCCCATGAATACGCAGTATTTT
-,TRBJ2-7,TRBV7-9,TRBD2,CASSPPSAGGPMYEQYF,TGTGCCAGCAGCCCCCCGTCGGCGGGAGGGCCGATGTACGAGCAGTACTTC
few,TRBJ2-7,TRBV4-1,-,CASSQVNRPPYEQYF,TGCGCCAGCAGCCAAGTGAACAGGCCGCCCTACGAGCAGTACTTC
-,TRBJ2-7,TRBV15,TRBD1,CATSTGQGSSYEQYF,TGTGCCACCAGCACTGGACAGGGGAGCTCCTACGAGCAGTACTTC